This passage covers 2 T cell receptor beta chains from one sample sequenced in a study of blood T cell repertoires in COVID-19. Profiling relied on immunoSEQ multiplex PCR, and the TCRdb table lists in-frame clones only, not all of them. The table lists 45,000 to 50,000 clones, approximately 87% of them singletons, with around 8.5% in the top ten. Material: peripheral blood. The origin of the receptors is a human donor in a cohort sampled during active COVID-19.

The chain combines TRBV11-1 with TRBJ2-2; 7 positions agree with TRBD1. The CDR3 contains 15 residues. The J segment lost 5 bases and the V segment lost 5 bases, leaving 8 bases of the junction unmatched. Germline assignment: CDR1 SGHAT and CDR2 FQDESV (reference sequence). The CDR3 loop reads CASSLRDRGTGELFF. The CDR3 coding sequence is TGTGCCAGCAGCCTAAGGGACAGAGGGACCGGGGAGCTGTTTTTT.

This rearrangement joins TRBV6-1 to TRBJ2-7, with D possibly matching TRBD1 (5 bases). The V gene lost 0 bases and the J gene lost 2 bases, with 8 bases spanning the gap. The CDR3 length is 14 residues. Looked up from germline, CDR1 is MNHNS and CDR2 is SASEGT. CDR3 loop: CASSEAGHTYEQYF. The DNA for the CDR3 is TGTGCCAGCAGTGAAGCCGGACACACCTACGAGCAGTACTTC.